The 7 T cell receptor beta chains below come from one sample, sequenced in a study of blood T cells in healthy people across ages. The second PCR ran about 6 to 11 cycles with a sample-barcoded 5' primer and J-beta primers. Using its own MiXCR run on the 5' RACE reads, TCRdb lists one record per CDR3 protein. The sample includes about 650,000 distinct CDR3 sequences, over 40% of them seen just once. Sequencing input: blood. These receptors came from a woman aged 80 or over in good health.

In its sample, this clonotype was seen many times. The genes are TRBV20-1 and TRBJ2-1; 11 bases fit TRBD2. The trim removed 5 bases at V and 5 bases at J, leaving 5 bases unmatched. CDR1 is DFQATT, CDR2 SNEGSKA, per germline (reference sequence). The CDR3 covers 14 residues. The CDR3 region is CSAFTSGSDNEQFF. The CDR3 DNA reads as TGCAGTGCTTTTACTAGCGGGAGCGACAATGAGCAGTTCTTC.

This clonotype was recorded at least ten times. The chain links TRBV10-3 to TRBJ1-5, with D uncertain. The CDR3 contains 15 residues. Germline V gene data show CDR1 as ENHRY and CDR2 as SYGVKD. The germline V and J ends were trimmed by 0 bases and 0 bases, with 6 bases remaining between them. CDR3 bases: TGTGCCATCAGTGAGTCTCTGGGTAGCAATCAGCCCCAGCATTTT. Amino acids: CAISESLGSNQPQHF.

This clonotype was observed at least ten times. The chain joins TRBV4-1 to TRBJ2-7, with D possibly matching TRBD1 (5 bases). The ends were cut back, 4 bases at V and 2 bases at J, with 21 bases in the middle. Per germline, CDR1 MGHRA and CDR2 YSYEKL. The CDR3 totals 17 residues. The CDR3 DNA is TGCGCCAGCAGCCGAAGTAACGTACCAGGGTCTGCCTACGAGCAGTACTTC. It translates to CASSRSNVPGSAYEQYF.

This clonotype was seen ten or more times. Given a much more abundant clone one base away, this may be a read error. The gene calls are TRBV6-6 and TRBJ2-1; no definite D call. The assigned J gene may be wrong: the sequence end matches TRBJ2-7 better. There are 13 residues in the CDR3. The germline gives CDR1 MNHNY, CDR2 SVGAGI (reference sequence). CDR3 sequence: CASSPASYNEQYF. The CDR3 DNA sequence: TGTGCCAGCAGCCCCGCGTCGTACAATGAGCAGTACTTC.

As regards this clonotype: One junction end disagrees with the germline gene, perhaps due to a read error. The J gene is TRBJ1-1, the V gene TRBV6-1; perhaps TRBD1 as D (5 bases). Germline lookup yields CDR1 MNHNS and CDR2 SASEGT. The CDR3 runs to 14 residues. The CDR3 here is CASRVTGLNTEAFF. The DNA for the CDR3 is TGCGCCAGCAGGGTTACGGGCCTCAACACTGAAGCTTTCTTT.

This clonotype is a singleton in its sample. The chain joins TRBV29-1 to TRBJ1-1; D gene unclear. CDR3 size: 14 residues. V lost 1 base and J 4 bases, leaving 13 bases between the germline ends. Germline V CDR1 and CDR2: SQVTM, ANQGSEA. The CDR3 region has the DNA TGCAGCGTTGAAGGATCGCCCGAGGGCACTGAAGCTTTCTTT. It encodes CSVEGSPEGTEAFF.

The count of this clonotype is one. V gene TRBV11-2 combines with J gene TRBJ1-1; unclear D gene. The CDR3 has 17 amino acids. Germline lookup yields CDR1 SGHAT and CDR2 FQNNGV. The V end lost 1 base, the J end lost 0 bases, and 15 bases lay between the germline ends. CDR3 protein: CASSLGRHGVMNTEAFF. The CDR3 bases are TGTGCCAGCAGCTTAGGCAGGCATGGAGTCATGAACACTGAAGCTTTCTTT.